This T cell receptor (beta chain) was identified during a study of blood T cell repertoires in COVID-19 (dated by TCRdb to 2020 to 2021). The study in broad terms: Samples from collaborators originated in the United States, Italy and Spain and spanned both the acute and convalescent phases of COVID-19. Where HLA class I and class II types were available, the types were taken from metadata supplied by the sample provider, not from assay-based typing. Sample metadata almost always included a de-identified subject ID, COVID-19 status, age in years and sex. Deeply sampled blood TCRbeta repertoires from subjects exposed to, actively infected with, or recovered from COVID-19 were included in the dataset. The samples were drawn from two sources: the first 160 participants of the ongoing ImmuneRACE study, and some 1,300 subjects contributed by 6 global collaborators. The prospective study material was composed of cDNA or gDNA derived from T cells, B-cell-depleted T cells, or PBMCs. The repertoires were made available in a free public database intended to serve as a resource for research on the immune response to SARS-CoV-2. Beyond this particular receptor, the publication reports: The amount of clinical and demographic metadata varied by source and participant and was provided uncurated.

To note about this clone: The specificity of this receptor is unknown. Within one base of it there is no much larger clone, and no base qualities were kept.

Including the terminal cysteine and phenylalanine, the CDR3 comprises 19 residues. The sequence is cut down to CDR3 DNA, 57 bases in frame from base 1. CDR1 and CDR2 are read off the germline V gene (reference sequence) as SEHNR and FQNEAQ. The V end gives up 2 bases and the J end 5 bases, leaving 18 bases in the junction not matched to a gene. Enrolling through a virtual design, the prospective study's participants ranged in age from roughly 18 to 100 years and lived across roughly 23 United States geographic areas. Cohort assignment in the prospective study relied on participant-reported clinical history from a screening survey and a study questionnaire. Recovered participants in ImmuneRACE Cohort 3 were defined by two consecutive negative NP/OP PCR tests, clearance by a healthcare professional, or resolution of symptoms. In the prospective study, mobile phlebotomists collected whole blood, serum and a nasopharyngeal or oropharyngeal swab from each participant. Additional blood draws and questionnaires over a 2-month period could optionally be provided by prospective study participants. Blood samples from the prospective study were shipped frozen or at room temperature prior to DNA extraction.

The immunoSEQ Assay, a bias-controlled multiplex PCR, was used to amplify TCRbeta CDR3 regions from genomic DNA. Per the original workflow: The number of nucleated cells in each sample was estimated by amplification of reference gene primers within the assay. Sequence reads were collapsed and filtered to measure the absolute abundance of every unique TCRbeta CDR3 rearrangement. For each sample, productive Simpson clonality was calculated as the square root of Simpson's diversity index across productive rearrangements. TCRdb retrieved this table from immuneACCESS and kept in-frame rearrangements only. Not all clones are present; in checked studies, unresolved V genes account for under half, and no reason is known for the remainder. That table supplies the V and J calls and clone size; D and trimming were determined from the DNA. This sample has over 200,000 clones in its table, and 80% to 90% of those were observed once. Jointly, the top ten make up around 15% of the sample.

Sequencing input: PBMCs or T cells enriched from blood (not recorded which). The sequence links TRBV7-9 to TRBJ2-7, and TRBD2 matches 10 of the central bases. The sequence came from a man younger than 35 who had recovered from COVID-19. At the DNA level, the sequence is TGTGCCAGCAGCTTACTGTCGGGTAAGCGGGAGGGGCGAGTCAACGAGCAGTACTTC. It codes for CASSLLSGKREGRVNEQYF.